The T cell receptor (beta chain) described here comes from a study of shared clonotypes between healthy human individuals. Terminally differentiated effector memory CD45RA+ cells were excluded from the naive CD8 cells, which were CD45RO-negative and positively selected for CCR7. Germline V CDR1 and CDR2: LNHDA, SQIVND (reference sequence). The V gene end was trimmed by 3 bases and the J gene end by 6 bases; junction bases not matched to a gene: 5. The CDR3 has 13 residues. Produced via immunoSEQ multiplex PCR; TCRdb's table is partial and in-frame only. The sample includes fewer than 1 million clones, 95% to 97% of them seen just once.

Sequenced sample: naive CD8+ T cells sorted from blood. This rearrangement joins TRBV19 to TRBJ2-7; 7 bases line up with TRBD1. The receptor was derived from a man aged 25 to 40 in good health. CDR3 coding DNA: TGTGCCAGTAGTATCGCGACAGGGAGCGAGCAGTACTTC. The encoded protein is CASSIATGSEQYF.